This passage covers 26 T cell receptor beta chains from one sample sequenced in a study of blood T cell repertoires in COVID-19. Here immunoSEQ multiplex PCR was the method, and the copy in TCRdb shows in-frame clones only, minus some. The sample has around 250,000 clones; around four fifths are singletons. Sequencing was done on a sample of peripheral blood. Every receptor here comes from a man older than 75 with acute or convalescent COVID-19.

The chain employs TRBV3-1 (or the pseudogene TRBV3-2) and TRBJ1-1, with 9 bases lining up with TRBD1. This CDR3 comprises 15 residues. Germline V gene data show CDR1 as LGHDT and CDR2 as YNNKEL (reference sequence). Trimming took 1 base from V and 6 from J; bases not matched to a gene: 6. Here the CDR3 DNA reads TGTGCCAGCAGCCAAGTCCCGGGACAGGGCTCTGAAGCTTTCTTT. This codes for CASSQVPGQGSEAFF.

The gene calls are TRBV28 and TRBJ1-4; TRBD1 matches 7 bases. The CDR3 covers 15 residues. The germline gives CDR1 MDHEN, CDR2 SYDVKM. After removal of 5 bases from V and 4 bases from J, the junction contained 7 bases not matched to a gene. For the CDR3, the DNA is TGTGCCAGCAGTCCCTCGACAGGGCTTAATGAAAAACTGTTTTTT. This translates into CASSPSTGLNEKLFF.

CDR3 nucleotide sequence: TGTGCCAGCAGCTTTGGACAGGGCAATTCACCCCTCCACTTT. Its translation is CASSFGQGNSPLHF. V is TRBV11-2 and J is TRBJ1-6, with 8 bases identical to TRBD1. Trimming cost V 3 bases and J 7 bases; bases outside gene matches: 2. Germline CDR1 reads SGHAT; CDR2 reads FQNNGV. The CDR3 consists of 14 residues.

The V call is TRBV28, the J call TRBJ1-1; 7 bases line up with TRBD1. V shed 3 bases, J shed 13 bases, and the junction held 14 bases outside the gene matches. This CDR3 spans 14 amino acids. CDR1 is MDHEN, CDR2 SYDVKM, per germline. This CDR3 is CASSFPGTEIRGFF. In DNA, the CDR3 is TGTGCCAGCAGTTTCCCCGGGACAGAAATTAGGGGTTTCTTT. Drawing the rest from reference TRBV28 and TRBJ1-1, the complete variable domain is DVKVTQSSRYLVKRTGEKVFLECVQDMDHENMFWYRQDPGLGLRLIYFSYDVKMKEKGDIPEGYSVSREKKERFSLILESASTNQTSMYLCASSFPGTEIRGFFGQGTRLTVV.

The V call is TRBV5-5, the J call TRBJ1-4; TRBD1 aligns across 8 bases. J was trimmed by 6 bases and V by 4 bases; bases with no gene match: 8. CDR3 size: 15 residues. CDR1 and CDR2 (germline): SGHKS, YYEKEE (reference sequence). The CDR3 nucleotides are TGTGCCAGCAGCCTACAGGGGGGTTCTTATGAAAAACTGTTTTTT. Translating it yields CASSLQGGSYEKLFF.

This chain links TRBV29-1 with TRBJ1-2; D unclear. The length of the CDR3 is 12 residues. The V gene's germline CDR1 is SQVTM and CDR2 ANQGSEA. Trimming took 5 bases from V and 2 from J, leaving 9 bases between them. The CDR3 bases are TGCAGCGTTCGTATTGAGAACTATGGCTACACCTTC. This codes for CSVRIENYGYTF.

V and J are TRBV2 and TRBJ1-5; tentatively, D is TRBD1 (6 bases). The CDR3 has 15 residues. Germline assignment: CDR1 SNHLY and CDR2 FYNNEI. V lost 5 bases to trimming and J lost 3 bases, with 14 bases between them. The CDR3, as DNA: TGTGCCAGCAGTACCCGAGGGGGTACCAATCAGCCCCAGCATTTT. Translating gives CASSTRGGTNQPQHF. Full variable domain (outside the CDR3, taken from reference TRBV2 and TRBJ1-5): EPEVTQTPSHQVTQMGQEVILRCVPISNHLYFYWYRQILGQKVEFLVSFYNNEISEKSEIFDDQFSVERPDGSNFTLKIRSTKLEDSAMYFCASSTRGGTNQPQHFGDGTRLSIL.

Only a few counts were recorded for this clone. This chain joins TRBV10-3 and TRBJ1-3; 7 bases line up with TRBD1. Germline V gene lookup returns CDR1 ENHRY and CDR2 SYGVKD. The CDR3 extends over 14 amino acids. V shed 3 bases, J shed 9 bases, and the junction held 8 bases outside the gene matches. DNA of the CDR3: TGTGCCATCAGTGAATATGGACAGGTGGCCACCATATATTTT. Its translation: CAISEYGQVATIYF.

The rearrangement joins TRBV28 to TRBJ2-5; TRBD1 is a possible D gene (6 bases). V was clipped by 2 bases and J by 0 bases, with 10 bases between them. This CDR3 is 15 amino acids long. Germline V gene sequence: CDR1 MDHEN, CDR2 SYDVKM. The CDR3 protein is CASSLPTGNQETQYF. CDR3 nucleotide sequence: TGTGCCAGCAGTTTACCAACAGGGAACCAAGAGACCCAGTACTTC. Full variable domain (remainder filled in from reference TRBV28 and TRBJ2-5): DVKVTQSSRYLVKRTGEKVFLECVQDMDHENMFWYRQDPGLGLRLIYFSYDVKMKEKGDIPEGYSVSREKKERFSLILESASTNQTSMYLCASSLPTGNQETQYFGPGTRLLVL.

The rearrangement links TRBV5-1 to TRBJ2-7; the D is unclear. Germline CDR1 is SGHRS and CDR2 is YFSETQ. The CDR3 spans 14 residues. V lost 0 bases to trimming and J lost 2 bases, with 9 bases between them. The chain's CDR3 is CASSLEARPYEQYF. The DNA of the CDR3 is TGCGCCAGCAGCTTGGAAGCGAGACCCTACGAGCAGTACTTC.

The chain links TRBV18 to TRBJ2-5; D perhaps matches TRBD2 (6 bases). Germline V lookup: CDR1 KGHSH, CDR2 LQKENI. CDR3 length: 15 amino acids. Trimming took 6 bases from V and 4 from J, leaving 18 bases between them. The CDR3 here is CASSRWGVTGETQYF. DNA for the CDR3: TGTGCCAGCTCCCGTTGGGGGGTGACGGGAGAGACCCAGTACTTC.

The DNA for the CDR3 is TGCGCCAGCAGCTTGGGACAGGGGGCCAATAATTCACCCCTCCACTTT. Protein sequence: CASSLGQGANNSPLHF. The V and J genes are TRBV5-1 and TRBJ1-6; 10 positions agree with TRBD1. This CDR3 is built from 16 residues. J gave up 5 bases and V 0 bases, and 2 bases lay outside the gene matches. Germline CDR1 and CDR2: SGHRS and YFSETQ.

The CDR3 sequence is CASSPRGASNQPQHF. DNA of the CDR3: TGTGCCAGTAGTCCCAGGGGGGCGAGCAATCAGCCCCAGCATTTT. This chain joins TRBV19 and TRBJ1-5; 7 bases line up with TRBD1. This CDR3 has 15 residues. Germline CDR1 and CDR2: LNHDA and SQIVND (reference sequence). J was trimmed by 1 base and V by 5 bases; bases with no gene match: 5.

The genes are TRBV3-1 (or the pseudogene TRBV3-2) and TRBJ2-7; 8 positions match TRBD2. CDR3 length: 14 amino acids. CDR1 and CDR2 from the germline V gene are LGHDT and YNNKEL (reference sequence). Unmatched junction bases numbered 6, after V lost 4 bases and J lost 4 bases. CDR3 in DNA: TGTGCCAGCAGCCTTGGAGTAGCGGGATACGAGCAGTACTTC. As protein: CASSLGVAGYEQYF.

This CDR3 reads CASSSVGRTDNSPLHF. CDR3 nucleotides: TGTGCCAGCAGCTCGGTCGGACGGACTGATAATTCACCCCTCCACTTT. V is TRBV5-4 and J is TRBJ1-6; D gene ambiguous. This CDR3 comprises 16 residues. V was pared by 3 bases and J by 5 bases, with 15 bases between. Looked up from germline, CDR1 is SGHNT and CDR2 is YYREEE (reference sequence).

The chain links TRBV5-4 to TRBJ2-3; D not resolved. V lost 0 bases and J 2 bases, leaving 10 bases between the germline ends. The germline CDR1 and CDR2 sequences are SGHNT and YYREEE (reference sequence). The CDR3 runs 15 residues. The CDR3 nucleotides read TGTGCCAGCAGCTTGGGACTTTCCGCCACAGATACGCAGTATTTT. Its protein product is CASSLGLSATDTQYF.

The chain is built from TRBV7-8 and TRBJ2-7, with 8 nucleotides matching TRBD2. The CDR3 totals 15 residues. V trimming: 5 bases; J trimming: 5 bases; junction bases outside the gene matches: 11. The germline V gene encodes CDR1 SGHVS and CDR2 FQNEAQ. As DNA, the CDR3 is TGTGCCAGCAGCAAAAATAGCGGGATTCTCGACGAGCAGTACTTC. Its protein is CASSKNSGILDEQYF.

The chain employs TRBV11-1 and TRBJ2-5; a weak D match, TRBD2 (6 bases). Trimming stripped 2 bases from V and 3 bases from J, with 10 bases between. This CDR3 comprises 14 residues. Germline V gene lookup returns CDR1 SGHAT and CDR2 FQDESV (reference sequence). CDR3 in DNA: TGTGCCAGCAGCTTACTCCTAGCGAAAGAGACCCAGTACTTC. Residues: CASSLLLAKETQYF.

The chain recombines TRBV6-1 with TRBJ1-5; D is ambiguous. The CDR3 totals 15 residues. Between the trimmed V and J ends, which lost 1 base and 5 bases, there was a span of 12 bases. Germline V gene sequence: CDR1 MNHNS, CDR2 SASEGT. The CDR3 DNA follows: TGTGCCAGCAGTGAAGGGCCAGCGGGTTATCAGCCCCAGCATTTT. Translation gives CASSEGPAGYQPQHF.

V is TRBV7-2 and J is TRBJ2-1; D is undetermined. Germline values: CDR1 SGHTA, CDR2 FQGNSA. CDR3 length: 15 amino acids. The germline V and J ends were trimmed by 0 bases and 1 base, with 7 bases remaining between them. CDR3 residues: CASSLASLSYNEQFF. DNA for the CDR3: TGTGCCAGCAGCTTAGCGTCTTTATCCTACAATGAGCAGTTCTTC.

The chain uses TRBV2 and TRBJ2-5; 7 bases map to TRBD2. The J segment lost 9 bases and the V segment lost 0 bases, leaving 10 bases of the junction unmatched. There are 15 residues in the CDR3. Germline V gives CDR1 SNHLY, CDR2 FYNNEI. The CDR3 region is CASSEARGTKESQYF. As DNA, the CDR3 is TGTGCCAGCAGTGAAGCGCGGGGGACTAAGGAGTCCCAGTACTTC.

The rearrangement uses TRBV11-2 and TRBJ2-7; maybe TRBD2 (5 bases). Germline lookup yields CDR1 SGHAT and CDR2 FQNNGV. The CDR3 is made up of 15 amino acids. Deletions cut 3 bases from V and 0 bases from J, with 12 bases between. The CDR3 is CASSFQRPYSYEQYF. The CDR3 bases are TGTGCCAGCAGCTTTCAGCGGCCGTACTCCTACGAGCAGTACTTC.

The chain has TRBV6-2 or TRBV6-3 and TRBJ2-1, with 7 bases matching TRBD1. J gave up 2 bases and V 2 bases, and 9 bases lay outside the gene matches. Germline V CDR1 and CDR2: MNHEY, SVGEGT. The CDR3 length is 17 residues. The CDR3 DNA reads as TGTGCCAGCAGTTACCGTAGGACAGGCAGTACCTACAATGAGCAGTTCTTC. It codes for CASSYRRTGSTYNEQFF.

The chain combines TRBV7-9 with TRBJ2-1; a weak D match, TRBD2 (6 bases). The CDR3 has 16 residues. CDR1 and CDR2 from the germline V gene are SEHNR and FQNEAQ (reference sequence). Trimming removed 0 bases at V and 2 bases at J, with 11 bases between. CDR3 nucleotides: TGTGCCAGCAGCTTAGCCGGGCGGGACGCCTACAATGAGCAGTTCTTC. Its translation is CASSLAGRDAYNEQFF.

The rearrangement joins TRBV5-1 to TRBJ2-1, with 8 bases fitting TRBD1. The junction had 9 bases not matched to a gene; V was cut back by 3 bases and J by 7 bases. Per the germline V gene, CDR1 is SGHRS and CDR2 is YFSETQ. This CDR3 has 15 residues. CDR3 in DNA: TGCGCCAGCAGCTCGACAGGGGATATTTGGAATGAGCAGTTCTTC. Translating it yields CASSSTGDIWNEQFF.

The rearrangement joins TRBV2 to TRBJ2-3; the match to TRBD2 covers 14 bases. Per the germline V gene, CDR1 is SNHLY and CDR2 is FYNNEI. The CDR3 runs to 20 residues. V shed 5 bases, J shed 0 bases, and the junction held 13 bases outside the gene matches. The chain's CDR3 is CASSLPGLAGADSSTDTQYF. DNA of the CDR3: TGTGCCAGCAGTCTGCCGGGACTAGCGGGGGCAGATTCTAGCACAGATACGCAGTATTTT.